The TCR beta chain described here comes from a study of OX40 agonist ivuxolimab in advanced cancers. CDR3 length: 12 residues. From germline, CDR1 is SGHNT and CDR2 YYREEE (reference sequence). V lost 3 bases and J lost 4, with 7 bases in between. TCRdb keeps only in-frame clones here, not all; method: immunoSEQ multiplex PCR. The profile covers 35,000 or so clones, with over 65% appearing a single time and about 19% taken by the ten largest. Study findings and constraints: Among the least clonally expanded were partial responders at 0.1-3.0 mg/kg.

About this clone: Its antigen is not identified.

This TCR was sampled from an adult with an advanced solid tumor such as melanoma, head and neck, liver or kidney cancer. This chain links TRBV5-4 with TRBJ2-5; tentatively, D is TRBD1 (5 bases). This sample comprised CD4+ or CD8+ T cells sorted from blood, obtained in a trial of the OX40 agonist ivuxolimab. The CDR3 spells CASSWGTETQYF. The CDR3 DNA reads as TGTGCCAGCAGCTGGGGCACAGAGACCCAGTACTTC.